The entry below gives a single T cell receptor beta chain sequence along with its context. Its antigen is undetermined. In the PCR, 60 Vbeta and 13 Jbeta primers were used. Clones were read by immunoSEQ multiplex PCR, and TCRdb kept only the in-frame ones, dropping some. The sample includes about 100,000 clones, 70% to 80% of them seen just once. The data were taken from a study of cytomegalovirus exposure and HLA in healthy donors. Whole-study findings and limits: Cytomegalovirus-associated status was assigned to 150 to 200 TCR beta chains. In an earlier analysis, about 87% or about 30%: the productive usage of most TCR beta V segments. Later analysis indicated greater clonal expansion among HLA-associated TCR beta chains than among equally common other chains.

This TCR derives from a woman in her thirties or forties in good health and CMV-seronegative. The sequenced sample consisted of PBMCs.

CDR3 coding DNA: TGCAGCGTTGATCCCGAGGGCAGTTCGAATGGCTACACCTTC. Translating it yields CSVDPEGSSNGYTF. The chain recombines TRBV29-1 with TRBJ1-2; D gene ambiguous. The ends were cut back, 3 bases at V and 6 bases at J, with 17 bases in the middle. Germline assignment: CDR1 SQVTM and CDR2 ANQGSEA. The CDR3 runs 14 residues.